The 11 T cell receptor beta chains presented below share a single source sample, sequenced in a study of OX40 agonist ivuxolimab in advanced cancers. The data were produced by immunoSEQ multiplex PCR, yet TCRdb's version contains in-frame clones alone and is incomplete. The sample gives 50,000 to 65,000 clones, just under 90% of which show up once; under 2.5% is in the top ten. The sequencing here drew on CD4+ or CD8+ T cells sorted from blood, taken in a trial of the OX40 agonist ivuxolimab. Receptors originate from an adult with an advanced solid tumor such as melanoma, head and neck, liver or kidney cancer.

This chain links TRBV5-4 with TRBJ2-1; TRBD1 matches at 9 bases. J gave up 6 bases and V 1 base, and 11 bases lay outside the gene matches. Germline-derived CDR1 and CDR2 are SGHNT and YYREEE (reference sequence). This CDR3 has 17 amino acids. The CDR3 here is CASSLPPGQGNSNEQFF. CDR3 bases: TGTGCCAGCAGCTTGCCCCCGGGACAGGGAAACAGCAATGAGCAGTTCTTC. Looking up the rest from reference TRBV5-4 and TRBJ2-1 gives the full variable domain: ETGVTQSPTHLIKTRGQQVTLRCSSQSGHNTVSWYQQALGQGPQFIFQYYREEENGRGNFPPRFSGLQFPNYSSELNVNALELDDSALYLCASSLPPGQGNSNEQFFGPGTRLTVL.

This clone was counted once. The V gene is TRBV5-1, the J gene TRBJ2-5, with D possibly TRBD2 on 5 matching bases. V lost 0 bases, J lost 7 bases, and 13 bases lay in between. The CDR3 has 14 amino acids. Germline CDR1 SGHRS, CDR2 YFSETQ. CDR3 sequence: CASSLDSNEGTQYF. CDR3 sequence (DNA): TGCGCCAGCAGCTTGGATTCGAATGAGGGGACCCAGTACTTC.

V and J are TRBV19 and TRBJ1-1; 8 positions agree with TRBD1. The germline V gene has CDR1 LNHDA and CDR2 SQIVND (reference sequence). The CDR3 covers 16 residues. Losses at the gene ends were 8 bases for V and 1 base for J; bases not matched to a gene: 12. The CDR3 DNA reads as TGTGCCAGTGCGACAGGGGCGGTTGTAGGGAACACTGAAGCTTTCTTT. This codes for CASATGAVVGNTEAFF.

This chain connects TRBV19 to TRBJ1-5; possible D gene TRBD1, 5 bases. The V gene lost 4 bases and the J gene lost 0 bases, with 22 bases spanning the gap. The CDR3 sequence is 19 residues long. Germline CDR1 and CDR2: LNHDA and SQIVND (reference sequence). The CDR3 reads CASSTPPSAGPYSNQPQHF. The CDR3 region has the DNA TGTGCCAGTAGTACTCCCCCGTCCGCGGGACCTTATAGCAATCAGCCCCAGCATTTT.

The chain carries TRBV6-1 and TRBJ2-2, with 10 bases that match TRBD1. The CDR3 is 15 residues long. Germline V lookup: CDR1 MNHNS, CDR2 SASEGT. After removal of 6 bases from V and 3 bases from J, the junction contained 4 bases not matched to a gene. The CDR3: CASRPGTGDTGELFF. In DNA form, the CDR3 reads TGTGCCAGCAGACCCGGGACAGGGGACACCGGGGAGCTGTTTTTT.

This clone has more than one count but fewer than ten. The J gene is TRBJ1-1, the V gene TRBV14; D is undetermined. Trimming shortened V by 5 bases and J by 0 bases, and 7 bases separated the two germline ends. This CDR3 has 13 amino acids. Germline loops: CDR1 SGHDN, CDR2 FVKESK. CDR3 DNA: TGTGCCAGCAGCAACCAGATGAACACTGAAGCTTTCTTT. It encodes CASSNQMNTEAFF.

The CDR3 DNA sequence: TGTGCCAGCAGCTTAGTTGGGGCGGGGAACACCGGGGAGCTGTTTTTT. Its translation is CASSLVGAGNTGELFF. The J gene is TRBJ2-2, the V gene TRBV11-2; possibly TRBD1 or TRBD2 for D (5 bases each). Germline CDR1 is SGHAT and CDR2 is FQNNGV. V shed 1 base and J shed 1 base, with 10 bases lying between them. The CDR3 runs 16 residues.

The V gene is TRBV6-1, the J gene TRBJ2-7; 9 bases agree with TRBD1. From germline, CDR1 is MNHNS and CDR2 SASEGT. The trim removed 6 bases at V and 4 bases at J, leaving 7 bases unmatched. CDR3 length: 14 amino acids. The CDR3 loop reads CASRTPGQGYEQYF. CDR3 DNA: TGTGCCAGCAGAACGCCCGGACAGGGGTACGAGCAGTACTTC.

The rearrangement joins TRBV4-3 to TRBJ1-1, with TRBD1 matching over 7 bases. V lost 1 base to trimming and J lost 2 bases; unmatched junction nucleotides: 4. There are 15 residues in the CDR3. CDR1 and CDR2 (germline): LGHNA, YSLEER. For the CDR3, the DNA is TGCGCCAGCAGCCAAGCTACAGGGGTTAACACTGAAGCTTTCTTT. It translates to CASSQATGVNTEAFF.

The chain carries TRBV2 and TRBJ2-7; D is uncertain. V was clipped by 5 bases and J by 3 bases, with 11 bases between them. CDR1 is SNHLY, CDR2 FYNNEI, per germline. This CDR3 spans 13 amino acids. CDR3 in DNA: TGTGCCAGCAGTACAAGGACCAACTACGAGCAGTACTTC. Protein product: CASSTRTNYEQYF. Complete variable domain (other parts from reference TRBV2 and TRBJ2-7): EPEVTQTPSHQVTQMGQEVILRCVPISNHLYFYWYRQILGQKVEFLVSFYNNEISEKSEIFDDQFSVERPDGSNFTLKIRSTKLEDSAMYFCASSTRTNYEQYFGPGTRLTVT.

This clone was detected only a few times. This chain connects TRBV30 to TRBJ1-6, with D hard to call. CDR1 is GTSNPN and CDR2 is SVGIG in the germline V gene (reference sequence). V lost 1 base, J lost 7 bases, and 8 bases lay in between. CDR3 length: 13 residues. The CDR3 coding sequence is TGTGCCTGGAGTGGGCAAGAGAATTCACCCCTCCACTTT. Translating it yields CAWSGQENSPLHF.